A selection of T cell receptor beta chains follows, all from one sample in a study of post-analysis software for immune sequencing data. TCRdb used MiXCR to reprocess the PCR reads, holding one entry per CDR3 protein. In the table there are more than 500,000 distinct CDR3 sequences, approximately 34% of which are singletons. Sequencing input: blood. These receptors originate from a girl aged 2 to 17 with multiple sclerosis. The CDR3 runs from the conserved cysteine through the conserved F or W. D genes are given only for firm matches. Size is omitted from some rows. Given values are once, few, many or a class for expanded clones.

DNA,CDR3,size,length,D,J,V
TGCGCCAGCCGACGACAGGGGGACTATGGCTACACCTTC,CASRRQGDYGYTF,few,13,TRBD1,TRBJ1-2,TRBV5-1
TGTGCCAGCTCACCCGGGACAGTTGACAATCAGCCCCAGCATTTT,CASSPGTVDNQPQHF,.,15,TRBD1,TRBJ1-5,TRBV18
TGCAGCGTTGAAGCAGTGGTTCGGACTGAAGCTTTCTTT,CSVEAVVRTEAFF,once,13,.,TRBJ1-1,TRBV29-1
TGTGCCATCGCAGCCAGGGGGCAGGGAGAGACCCAGTACTTC,CAIAARGQGETQYF,.,14,TRBD1,TRBJ2-5,TRBV10-3
TGCAGTGCTGTTTTACAAGAGACCCAGTACTTC,CSAVLQETQYF,few,11,.,TRBJ2-5,TRBV20-1
TGTGCCAGCAGCGTAGCCCCAATTGGGACTAGCGGGGCCTACGAGCAGTACTTC,CASSVAPIGTSGAYEQYF,few,18,TRBD2,TRBJ2-7,TRBV9
TGCGCCAGCAGCCCCTTTGGGACTAGCGATGGCACAGATACGCAGTATTTT,CASSPFGTSDGTDTQYF,few,17,TRBD2,TRBJ2-3,TRBV5-1
TGCAGTGGAGGGGCAGCTAGCGGGGGCCTACGCCAAGAGACCCAGTACTTC,CSGGAASGGLRQETQYF,few,17,TRBD2,TRBJ2-5,TRBV20-1
TGTGCCAGCTCACCTGGCTCGGTAGCGGCTGAAGCTTTCTTT,CASSPGSVAAEAFF,.,14,.,TRBJ1-1,TRBV18
TGTGCCAGCAGCTTATCAGCGGGGGCCCTGGAGACCCAGTACTTC,CASSLSAGALETQYF,.,15,TRBD2,TRBJ2-5,TRBV7-9
TGCAGTGCCCCGGGACTAGCGGGGGGGCCGGTAGTTGGAGAGACCCAGTACTTC,CSAPGLAGGPVVGETQYF,.,18,TRBD2,TRBJ2-5,TRBV20-1
TGCAGTGCTAGCATAGCGGATCGCTCCTACAATGAGCAGTTCTTC,CSASIADRSYNEQFF,.,15,.,TRBJ2-1,TRBV20-1
TGTGCCAGCAGTGAAACTAGCGGGGCGCAGTTCTTC,CASSETSGAQFF,.,12,TRBD2,TRBJ2-1,TRBV2
TGCGCCAGCAGCTTGGTGGTAGGGGGCGACACTGAAGCTTTCTTT,CASSLVVGGDTEAFF,.,15,TRBD1,TRBJ1-1,TRBV5-1
TGCGCCAGCAGCCAAAAATTGACAGGGGTGGGCTATGGCTACACCTTC,CASSQKLTGVGYGYTF,.,16,TRBD1,TRBJ1-2,TRBV4-1
TGCAGTGCTAAATGGGGGGCATTGAGGGAGCAGTACTTC,CSAKWGALREQYF,.,13,.,TRBJ2-7,TRBV20-1
TGTGCCAGCAGCCGGCAAGCGGGGGGGACCTCCTACAATGGGCAGTTCTTC,CASSRQAGGTSYNGQFF,.,17,TRBD2,TRBJ2-1,TRBV7-2
TGTGCCAGCAGTTACACCGGGACAGGGGGCGCACATACGCAGTATTTT,CASSYTGTGGAHTQYF,few,16,TRBD1,TRBJ2-3,TRBV6-5
TGCGCCAGCAGCGTACGACAAGGGGTACGGAATGAGCAGTTCTTC,CASSVRQGVRNEQFF,.,15,.,TRBJ2-1,TRBV5-1
TGTGCCAGCAGTGAATACGGCGGGGGGAAGTATTTT,CASSEYGGGKYF,few,12,TRBD2,TRBJ2-3,TRBV25-1
TGCAGTGCTAGCCCCTTGGCAGGCCCGATGGAGACCCAGTACTTC,CSASPLAGPMETQYF,.,15,.,TRBJ2-5,TRBV20-1
TGTGCCAGCAGTTACTCGCGGGAATTCTCCTACAATGAGCAGTTCTTC,CASSYSREFSYNEQFF,many,16,.,TRBJ2-1,TRBV6-2/TRBV6-3
TGCAGCGTTGGAGGGGGGACAGGGGGCGTCTACTATGGCTACACCTTC,CSVGGGTGGVYYGYTF,.,16,TRBD1,TRBJ1-2,TRBV29-1
TGTGCCAGCTCAACTCAGGGAATGGAGACCCAGTACTTC,CASSTQGMETQYF,few,13,.,TRBJ2-5,TRBV18
TGTGCCAGCAGTAAACGGGGAAATGCCTACGAGCAGTACTTC,CASSKRGNAYEQYF,.,14,.,TRBJ2-7,TRBV6-5
TGCAGTGCTTCCTCTGACAGGATTGGTTATGGCTACACCTTC,CSASSDRIGYGYTF,.,14,.,TRBJ1-2,TRBV20-1
TGTGCCAGCAGCAAATGGGCGGACTCACCTAACACAGATACGCAGTATTTT,CASSKWADSPNTDTQYF,.,17,.,TRBJ2-3,TRBV7-9
TGCAGTGCTAGAGGAAGTAGCGGGGGGCCTGTAGGGGCAGAGACCCAGTACTTC,CSARGSSGGPVGAETQYF,.,18,TRBD2,TRBJ2-5,TRBV20-1
TGCAGTGCTAGAGGGTCAGGATTTCAAGAGACCCAGTACTTC,CSARGSGFQETQYF,few,14,.,TRBJ2-5,TRBV20-1
TGCAGTGCTAGAGCGTACAAACAGGATGAAGCTTTCTTT,CSARAYKQDEAFF,.,13,.,TRBJ1-1,TRBV20-1
TGTGCCAGCAGCATGGGACAGGGCACTGAAGCTTTCTTT,CASSMGQGTEAFF,few,13,TRBD1,TRBJ1-1,TRBV13